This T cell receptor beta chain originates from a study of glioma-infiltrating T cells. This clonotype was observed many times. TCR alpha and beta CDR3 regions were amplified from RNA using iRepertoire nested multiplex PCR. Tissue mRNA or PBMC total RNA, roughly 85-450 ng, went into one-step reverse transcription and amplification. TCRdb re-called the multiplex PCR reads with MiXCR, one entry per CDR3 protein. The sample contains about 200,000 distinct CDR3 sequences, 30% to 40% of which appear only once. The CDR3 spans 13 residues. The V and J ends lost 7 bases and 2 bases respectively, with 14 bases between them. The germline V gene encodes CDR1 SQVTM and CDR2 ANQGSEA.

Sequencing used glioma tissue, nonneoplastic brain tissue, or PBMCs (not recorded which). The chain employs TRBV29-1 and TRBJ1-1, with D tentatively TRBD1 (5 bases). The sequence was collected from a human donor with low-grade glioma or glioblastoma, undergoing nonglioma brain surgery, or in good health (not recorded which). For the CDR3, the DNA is TGCAGCGGGAGAGTGACAGTAAACACTGAAGCTTTCTTT. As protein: CSGRVTVNTEAFF.